Shown below are 4 T cell receptor beta chains from a single sample sequenced in a study of Ad26.COV2.S vaccination and SARS-CoV-2 variants. Libraries were prepared by immunoSEQ multiplex PCR; TCRdb keeps only in-frame clonotypes and omits some of them. The sample has more than 300,000 clones, over 80% seen once. The treatment is: some 20 received Ad26.COV2.S at low or high dose, single or two shots; five or six received placebo; per-sample allocation not given. Sampling happened 63 days after the first vaccine or placebo injection. Specimen: peripheral blood, collected in a trial of Ad26.COV2.S vaccine versus placebo. These receptors were taken from a person between 18 and 59 years old who received the Ad26.COV2.S COVID-19 vaccine or a placebo.

The rearrangement joins TRBV15 to TRBJ2-7, with D tentatively TRBD1 or TRBD2 (5 bases each). CDR1 is LNHNV, CDR2 YYDKDF, per germline (reference sequence). V shed 4 bases and J shed 0 bases, with 10 bases lying between them. The CDR3 extends over 14 amino acids. CDR3 in amino acids: CATSMGRNSYEQYF. Written as DNA, the CDR3 is TGTGCCACCAGCATGGGACGGAACTCCTACGAGCAGTACTTC.

The CDR3 DNA reads TGTGCCAGCAGCGTATACGGGGGGGCGCAATACAATGAGCAGTTCTTC. This sequence encodes CASSVYGGAQYNEQFF. This chain uses TRBV9 with TRBJ2-1; 8 positions match TRBD2. This CDR3 has 16 residues. Per germline, CDR1 SGDLS and CDR2 YYNGEE. After removal of 1 base from V and 4 bases from J, the junction contained 7 bases not matched to a gene.

The V gene is TRBV18, the J gene TRBJ1-1, with D unclear. The germline V and J ends were trimmed by 3 bases and 6 bases, with 14 bases remaining between them. Germline-derived CDR1 and CDR2 are KGHSH and LQKENI. The CDR3 contains 14 residues. The CDR3 sequence: CASSPQGIVSEAFF. CDR3 DNA sequence: TGTGCCAGCTCACCCCAAGGGATAGTATCTGAAGCTTTCTTT.

The gene calls are TRBV5-4 and TRBJ1-1; D not resolved. This CDR3 is built from 15 residues. Germline CDR1 and CDR2: SGHNT and YYREEE (reference sequence). V shed 1 base and J shed 0 bases, with 10 bases lying between them. This CDR3 reads CASSLSGGMNTEAFF. CDR3 bases: TGTGCCAGCAGCTTGTCTGGAGGAATGAACACTGAAGCTTTCTTT.